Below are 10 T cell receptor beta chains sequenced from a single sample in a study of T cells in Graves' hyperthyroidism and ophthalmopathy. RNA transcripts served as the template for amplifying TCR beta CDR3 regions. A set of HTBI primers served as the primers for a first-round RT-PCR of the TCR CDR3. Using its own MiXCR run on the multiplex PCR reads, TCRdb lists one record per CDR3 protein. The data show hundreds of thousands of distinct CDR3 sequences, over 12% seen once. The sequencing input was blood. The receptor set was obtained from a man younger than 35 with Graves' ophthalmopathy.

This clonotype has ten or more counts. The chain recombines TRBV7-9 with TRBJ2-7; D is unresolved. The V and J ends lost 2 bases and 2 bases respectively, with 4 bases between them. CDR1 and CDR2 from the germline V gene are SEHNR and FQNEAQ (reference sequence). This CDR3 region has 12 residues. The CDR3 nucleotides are TGTGCCAGCAGCTTAAGGCCCTACGAGCAGTACTTC. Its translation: CASSLRPYEQYF. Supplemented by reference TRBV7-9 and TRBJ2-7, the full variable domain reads DTGVSQNPRHKITKRGQNVTFRCDPISEHNRLYWYRQTLGQGPEFLTYFQNEAQLEKSRLLSDRFSAERPKGSFSTLEIQRTEQGDSAMYLCASSLRPYEQYFGPGTRLTVT.

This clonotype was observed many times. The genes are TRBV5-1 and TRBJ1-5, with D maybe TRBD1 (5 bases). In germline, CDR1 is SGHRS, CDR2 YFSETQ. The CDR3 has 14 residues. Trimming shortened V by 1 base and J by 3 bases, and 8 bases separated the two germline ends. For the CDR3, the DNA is TGCGCCAGCAGCTTGCTGGGGGACAATCAGCCCCAGCATTTT. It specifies CASSLLGDNQPQHF. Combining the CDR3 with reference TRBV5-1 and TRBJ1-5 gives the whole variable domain KAGVTQTPRYLIKTRGQQVTLSCSPISGHRSVSWYQQTPGQGLQFLFEYFSETQRNKGNFPGRFSGRQFSNSRSEMNVSTLELGDSALYLCASSLLGDNQPQHFGDGTRLSIL.

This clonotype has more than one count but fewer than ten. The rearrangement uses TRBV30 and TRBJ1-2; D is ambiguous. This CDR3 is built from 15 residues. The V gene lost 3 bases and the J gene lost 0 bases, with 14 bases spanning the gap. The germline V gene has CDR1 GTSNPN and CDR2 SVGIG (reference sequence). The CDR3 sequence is CAWRPGWQTNYGYTF. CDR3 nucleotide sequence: TGTGCCTGGAGGCCGGGGTGGCAGACTAACTATGGCTACACCTTC.

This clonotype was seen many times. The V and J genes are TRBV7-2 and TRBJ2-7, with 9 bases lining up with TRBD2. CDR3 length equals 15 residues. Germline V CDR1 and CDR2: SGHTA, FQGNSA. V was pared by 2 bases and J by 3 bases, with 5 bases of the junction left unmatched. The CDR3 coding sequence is TGTGCCAGCAGCTTATTCGCGGGGGGGCTCTACGAGCAGTACTTC. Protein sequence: CASSLFAGGLYEQYF.

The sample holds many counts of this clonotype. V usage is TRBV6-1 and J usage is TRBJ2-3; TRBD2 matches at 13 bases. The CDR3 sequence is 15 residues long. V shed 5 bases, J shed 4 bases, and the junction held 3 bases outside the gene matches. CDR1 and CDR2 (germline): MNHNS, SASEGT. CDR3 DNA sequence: TGTGCCAGCAGTAGACTAGCGGGAGGATCAGATACGCAGTATTTT. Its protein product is CASSRLAGGSDTQYF.

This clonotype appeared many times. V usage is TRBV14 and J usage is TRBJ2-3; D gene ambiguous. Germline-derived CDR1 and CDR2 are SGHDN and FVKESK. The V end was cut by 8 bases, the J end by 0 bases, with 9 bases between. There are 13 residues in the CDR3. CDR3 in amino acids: CASRRRSTDTQYF. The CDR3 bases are TGTGCCAGCCGACGCCGCAGCACAGATACGCAGTATTTT.

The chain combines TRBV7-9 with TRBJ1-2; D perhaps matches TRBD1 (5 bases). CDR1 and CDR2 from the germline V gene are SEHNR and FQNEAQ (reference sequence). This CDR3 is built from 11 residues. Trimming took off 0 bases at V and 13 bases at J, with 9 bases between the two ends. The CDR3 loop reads CASSLAGVPTF. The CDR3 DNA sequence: TGTGCCAGCAGCTTAGCGGGGGTTCCCACCTTC.

The CDR3 is CASSPDRSEAFF. CDR3 DNA sequence: TGTGCCAGCAGCCCAGACAGATCTGAAGCTTTCTTT. The rearrangement uses TRBV4-2 and TRBJ1-1; D is perhaps TRBD1 (5 bases). This CDR3 region has 12 residues. V lost 4 bases and J lost 6, with 9 bases in between. Germline-derived CDR1 and CDR2 are LGHNA and YNFKEQ.

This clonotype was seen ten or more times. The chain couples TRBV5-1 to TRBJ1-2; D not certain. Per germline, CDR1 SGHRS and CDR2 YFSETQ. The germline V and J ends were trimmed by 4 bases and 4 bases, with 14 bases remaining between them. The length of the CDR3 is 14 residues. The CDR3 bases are TGCGCCAGCAGCCCTACGGCGGGCGGCTATGGCTACACCTTC. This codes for CASSPTAGGYGYTF.

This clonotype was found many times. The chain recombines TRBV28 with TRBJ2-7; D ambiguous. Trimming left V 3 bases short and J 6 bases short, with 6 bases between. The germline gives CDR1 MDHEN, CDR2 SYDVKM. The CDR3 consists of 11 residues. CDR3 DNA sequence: TGTGCCAGCAGTTTGAGGCGCGAGCAGTACTTC. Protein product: CASSLRREQYF.